These T cell receptor beta chains were read from a single sample in a study of shared clonotypes between healthy human individuals. Profiling relied on immunoSEQ multiplex PCR, and the TCRdb table lists in-frame clones only, not all of them. Of around 1.9 million clones listed, 80% to 95% are singletons. Sequencing used naive CD8+ T cells from PBMCs. These TCRs come from a man aged 18 to 30 in good health. Some clones in this sample may be carry-over from other donors' samples. The CDR3 runs from the conserved cysteine through the conserved F or W. The D gene is left open where the match is weak. Some rows have no size entry. The others give once, few or many, or a class for an expanded clone.

size	V	D	J	CDR3	DNA
.	TRBV9	.	TRBJ2-7	CASSVDGQPYEQYF	TGTGCCAGCAGCGTAGATGGACAGCCCTACGAGCAGTACTTC
.	TRBV6-1	.	TRBJ2-1	CASKRRADSNEQFF	TGTGCCAGCAAACGGCGGGCAGATTCTAATGAGCAGTTCTTC
few	TRBV6-5	TRBD1	TRBJ1-1	CASSYGTGNTEAFF	TGTGCCAGCAGTTACGGGACAGGGAACACTGAAGCTTTCTTT
.	TRBV5-4	.	TRBJ2-5	CASSMEVGETQYF	TGTGCCAGCAGCATGGAGGTTGGGGAGACCCAGTACTTC
.	TRBV4-2	.	TRBJ1-1	CASSLGVNLGSTEAFF	TGTGCCAGCAGCCTAGGGGTGAATTTGGGGTCCACTGAAGCTTTCTTT
.	TRBV5-8	TRBD1	TRBJ2-1	CASSTSVGTGYNEQFF	TGTGCCAGCTCCACCTCGGTCGGGACAGGCTACAATGAGCAGTTCTTC
.	TRBV6-6	TRBD2	TRBJ2-1	CASKSGRAPYNEQFF	TGTGCCAGCAAGAGCGGGAGGGCTCCCTACAATGAGCAGTTCTTC
.	TRBV27	TRBD2	TRBJ2-2	CASSPRLAGGGTGELFF	TGTGCCAGCAGTCCCCGTCTAGCGGGAGGAGGAACCGGGGAGCTGTTTTTT
.	TRBV7-9	.	TRBJ2-7	CASSPRVGVRNEQYF	TGTGCCAGCAGCCCCCGTGTTGGGGTTAGGAACGAGCAGTACTTC
.	TRBV11-2	TRBD2	TRBJ2-3	CASSLDGAASMASGADTQYF	TGTGCCAGCAGCTTAGATGGGGCTGCAAGTATGGCTAGCGGGGCAGATACGCAGTATTTT
.	TRBV7-9	.	TRBJ2-4	CASSPPVNIQYF	TGTGCCAGCAGCCCCCCTGTTAACATTCAGTACTTC
.	TRBV5-1	.	TRBJ2-1	CASSVDGGNEQFF	TGCGCCAGCAGCGTGGACGGGGGCAATGAGCAGTTCTTC
.	TRBV9	TRBD2	TRBJ2-5	CASSVASGLQETQYF	TGTGCCAGCAGCGTAGCTAGCGGCCTCCAAGAGACCCAGTACTTC
.	TRBV27	TRBD2	TRBJ2-6	CASSLTPRGGSGANVLTF	TGTGCCAGCAGTTTAACCCCGCGGGGGGGCTCTGGGGCCAACGTCCTGACTTTC
.	TRBV7-2	.	TRBJ2-1	CASSFLDAGSYNEQFF	TGTGCCAGCAGCTTTCTGGACGCCGGCTCCTACAATGAGCAGTTCTTC
.	TRBV7-9	.	TRBJ1-4	CASSVRTANEKLFF	TGTGCCAGCAGCGTCCGGACCGCCAATGAAAAACTGTTTTTT
.	TRBV30	.	TRBJ2-7	CACLQGNEQYF	TGTGCCTGTTTACAGGGAAACGAGCAGTACTTC
.	TRBV5-6	.	TRBJ2-2	CASSRTATGELFF	TGTGCCAGCAGCCGGACAGCCACCGGGGAGCTGTTTTTT
.	TRBV7-6	TRBD2	TRBJ2-7	CASSPRTSGYEQYF	TGTGCCAGCAGCCCAAGGACTAGCGGCTACGAGCAGTACTTC
.	TRBV11-2	.	TRBJ1-1	CASSSRDRKTEAFF	TGTGCCAGCAGCTCACGGGACCGCAAGACTGAAGCTTTCTTT
.	TRBV5-1	.	TRBJ1-2	CASSFFPSERDGYTF	TGCGCCAGCAGCTTCTTCCCTTCCGAAAGGGATGGCTACACCTTC
.	TRBV15	.	TRBJ2-1	CATSRGTYNEQFF	TGTGCCACCAGCAGGGGCACCTACAATGAGCAGTTCTTC
.	TRBV5-1	.	TRBJ2-1	CASSPTFSYHNEQFF	TGCGCCAGCAGCCCCACCTTCTCGTACCACAATGAGCAGTTCTTC
.	TRBV28	.	TRBJ2-7	CASSGTAEDEQYF	TGTGCCAGCAGCGGGACGGCAGAAGACGAGCAGTACTTC
.	TRBV7-2	TRBD1	TRBJ1-1	CASSSRDRATEAFF	TGTGCCAGCAGCAGCAGGGACAGGGCTACTGAAGCTTTCTTT
.	TRBV28	TRBD1	TRBJ1-1	CASTLDRALNTEAFF	TGTGCCAGCACCCTCGACAGGGCCCTGAACACTGAAGCTTTCTTT
.	TRBV9	.	TRBJ1-2	CASSAHRQENNYGYTF	TGTGCCAGCAGCGCACATCGACAGGAAAACAACTATGGCTACACCTTC